The sequence of this TCR beta chain was determined in a study of shared clonotypes between healthy human individuals. Study at large: Contributing individuals were a couple of females and three males aged 18 to 49. Points from the study as a whole: Larger estimated richness was generally recorded for naive subsets relative to memory subsets.

Germline assignment: CDR1 KGHSH and CDR2 LQKENI. V lost 1 base to trimming and J lost 4 bases; unmatched junction nucleotides: 8. The CDR3 covers 16 residues. Deep was the level at which the assay was run. Every subset had its genomic DNA shared out evenly among several immunoSEQ plates. The assay was immunoSEQ multiplex PCR, and TCRdb's table has in-frame clones only and misses some. The sample contains about 2.4 million clones, approximately 90% of which appear only once. On this clone: As yet, its antigen is unknown.

Sequencing used naive CD4+ T cells sorted from blood. Subset noted: CD45RA+ positively selected. The rearrangement uses TRBV18 and TRBJ2-7, with TRBD1 matching 9 bases. This TCR was sampled from a young man in good health. The DNA for the CDR3 is TGTGCCAGCTCACCACGAATAGGACAGGGGTCGTACGAGCAGTACTTC. Amino acid sequence: CASSPRIGQGSYEQYF.